These T cell receptor beta chains were read from a single sample in a study of blood T cell repertoires in COVID-19. Clones were sequenced by immunoSEQ multiplex PCR, and TCRdb holds only the in-frame ones, with some missing. The sample shows 300,000 to 350,000 clones, just over 85% of them seen only once. Material for sequencing was PBMCs or T cells enriched from blood (not recorded which). These receptors all stem from a woman in her forties with acute COVID-19. Each CDR3 is given with its conserved first and last residue. D genes are given only for firm matches. Rows give clone size only sometimes, using once, few, many, or a class for an expanded clone.

CDR3 protein,CDR3 DNA,CDR3 length,D gene,V gene,clone size,J gene
CASSYLWGQGSGANVLTF,TGTGCCAGCAGTTACTTATGGGGACAGGGCTCTGGGGCCAACGTCCTGACTTTC,18,TRBD1,TRBV6-2/TRBV6-3,-,TRBJ2-6
CASSLLEEGSGNTGELFF,TGTGCCAGTAGTCTTCTCGAGGAGGGATCCGGGAACACCGGGGAGCTGTTTTTT,18,-,TRBV19,-,TRBJ2-2
CASCRDTTWGNGYTF,TGTGCCAGCTGCCGGGACACCACCTGGGGTAATGGCTACACCTTC,15,-,TRBV6-5,-,TRBJ1-2
CASRGYTGSQETQYF,TGTGCCAGCAGGGGATATACAGGGAGCCAAGAGACCCAGTACTTC,15,-,TRBV2,-,TRBJ2-5
CASSAGQRAYEQYF,TGTGCCAGCAGCGCAGGACAGCGAGCCTACGAGCAGTACTTC,14,-,TRBV27,-,TRBJ2-7
CATSATGWDQPQHF,TGTGCCACCAGCGCGACAGGGTGGGATCAGCCCCAGCATTTT,14,TRBD1,TRBV15,few,TRBJ1-5
CASSLLNSINQPQHF,TGTGCCAGCAGCTTATTGAACAGCATCAATCAGCCCCAGCATTTT,15,-,TRBV5-8,-,TRBJ1-5
CASSQETGGRENQPQHF,TGTGCCAGCAGCCAAGAAACAGGGGGTAGGGAAAATCAGCCCCAGCATTTT,17,TRBD1,TRBV4-2,-,TRBJ1-5
CASSEVRGAYQPQHF,TGTGCCAGCAGTGAAGTGCGGGGGGCTTATCAGCCCCAGCATTTT,15,-,TRBV6-1,-,TRBJ1-5
CASSSDRGYGYTF,TGTGCCAGCAGTTCCGACAGGGGCTATGGCTACACCTTC,13,TRBD1,TRBV6-5,-,TRBJ1-2
CASSTAGGANTGELFF,TGTGCCAGCAGTACAGCGGGAGGCGCGAACACCGGGGAGCTGTTTTTT,16,TRBD2,TRBV28,-,TRBJ2-2
CASSRDRDSDTQYF,TGTGCCAGCAGTCGGGACAGAGATTCAGATACGCAGTATTTT,14,TRBD1,TRBV2,-,TRBJ2-3
CASSFGGTGTTGELFF,TGTGCCAGCAGCTTCGGCGGGACGGGTACCACCGGGGAGCTGTTTTTT,16,-,TRBV5-4,-,TRBJ2-2
CASRTKATGNQPQHF,TGTGCCAGCAGAACGAAAGCGACAGGGAATCAGCCCCAGCATTTT,15,TRBD1,TRBV28,-,TRBJ1-5
CASSRQNQETQYF,TGTGCCAGTAGTAGACAGAACCAAGAGACCCAGTACTTC,13,-,TRBV19,few,TRBJ2-5
CASSQDSKKRGYTF,TGTGCCAGCAGCCAAGATAGCAAGAAAAGGGGCTACACCTTC,14,-,TRBV3-1/TRBV3-2,-,TRBJ1-2
CASRLTAGNTIYF,TGTGCCAGCAGGTTAACGGCTGGAAACACCATATATTTT,13,-,TRBV27,-,TRBJ1-3
CASSIFFWYSSYEQYF,TGTGCCAGTAGTATTTTTTTTTGGTACAGCTCCTACGAGCAGTACTTC,16,-,TRBV19,-,TRBJ2-7
CASSVATANSPLHF,TGTGCCAGCAGCGTAGCGACAGCGAATTCACCCCTCCACTTT,14,-,TRBV9,-,TRBJ1-6
CASSQAGVARQFF,TGTGCCAGTAGCCAAGCGGGAGTGGCTAGGCAGTTCTTC,13,TRBD2,TRBV19,-,TRBJ2-1
CASSSDRGTDTQYF,TGCGCCAGCAGCTCCGACAGGGGGACAGATACGCAGTATTTT,14,TRBD1,TRBV5-1,once,TRBJ2-3
CASSRGDYRTSGRGDTQYF,TGCGCCAGCAGCCGGGGAGACTACAGGACTAGCGGGAGAGGGGATACGCAGTATTTT,19,TRBD2,TRBV5-1,-,TRBJ2-3
CASSYPDREPRIETQYF,TGTGCCAGCAGTTACCCTGACAGGGAGCCTCGCATCGAGACCCAGTACTTC,17,TRBD1,TRBV6-2/TRBV6-3,-,TRBJ2-5
CASRPFAFERMVGNTIYF,TGTGCCAGTAGACCCTTCGCATTCGAGCGGATGGTTGGAAACACCATATATTTT,18,-,TRBV19,-,TRBJ1-3
CASSLLGTSGSINNEQFF,TGTGCCAGCAGTCTACTAGGGACTAGCGGGAGTATTAACAATGAGCAGTTCTTC,18,TRBD2,TRBV28,-,TRBJ2-1
CASSPGLARNIQYF,TGTGCCAGCAGTCCCGGACTAGCGAGGAACATTCAGTACTTC,14,TRBD2,TRBV28,-,TRBJ2-4
CASSLTGGRSPGNTIYF,TGTGCCAGCAGCTTGACAGGGGGCCGATCACCCGGAAACACCATATATTTT,17,TRBD1,TRBV5-4,-,TRBJ1-3
CASKTQGAMNTEAFF,TGTGCCAGTAAAACCCAGGGGGCCATGAACACTGAAGCTTTCTTT,15,TRBD1,TRBV19,-,TRBJ1-1
CASSLKLASGTGELFF,TGTGCCAGCAGCTTAAAACTAGCGTCGGGGACCGGGGAGCTGTTTTTT,16,TRBD2,TRBV7-2,-,TRBJ2-2
CASSYRVQDEKLFF,TGTGCCAGCAGTTACCGGGTACAGGATGAAAAACTGTTTTTT,14,-,TRBV6-2/TRBV6-3,-,TRBJ1-4
CASKRLARDTQYF,TGTGCCAGCAAACGACTAGCGCGAGATACGCAGTATTTT,13,TRBD2,TRBV27,-,TRBJ2-3